A selection of T cell receptor beta chains follows, all from one sample in a study of cytomegalovirus exposure and HLA in healthy donors. Profiling relied on immunoSEQ multiplex PCR, and the TCRdb table lists in-frame clones only, not all of them. There are 88,000 or so clones in the sample; approximately 65% occur only once, and roughly 4% lies in the top ten. The source material was PBMCs. These receptors all stem from a male donor in good health and CMV-seropositive. Each CDR3 is given with its conserved first and last residue. D genes are given only for firm matches. Not all rows give a size; the values are once, few, many and, for expanded clones, a class.

TRBJ1-2,-,TRBV6-5,15,-,TGTGCCAGCAGTTATCGCGGTGCTTCTAACTATGGCTACACCTTC,CASSYRGASNYGYTF
TRBJ1-6,-,TRBV10-3,17,-,TGTGCCATCAGTGAGTCAAACAGGGCGAGAGATAATTCACCCCTCCACTTT,CAISESNRARDNSPLHF
TRBJ2-5,-,TRBV14,17,TRBD2,TGTGCCAGCAGCCAAGATGCTCGACTAGCTCTCCAAGAGACCCAGTACTTC,CASSQDARLALQETQYF
TRBJ2-7,-,TRBV27,15,-,TGTGCCAGTCCGTCGGAAAGGCAGGGTGTCAACGAGCAGTACTTC,CASPSERQGVNEQYF
TRBJ2-7,-,TRBV11-1,15,-,TGTGCCAGCAGCTTACGCGGGGAACGGACCTACGAGCAGTACTTC,CASSLRGERTYEQYF
TRBJ1-3,-,TRBV10-2,12,-,TGCGCCAGCACCTCTCAGGGAAACACCATATATTTT,CASTSQGNTIYF
TRBJ1-1,once,TRBV27,12,-,TGTGCCAGCAGGAGGAGGCCCACTGAAGCTTTCTTT,CASRRRPTEAFF
TRBJ1-3,-,TRBV6-1,16,-,TGTGCCAGCAGTGATTCTCTATTGGTCTCTGGAAACACCATATATTTT,CASSDSLLVSGNTIYF
TRBJ1-1,few,TRBV5-1,14,TRBD1,TGCGCCAGCAGCCGGACAGGGTCGGGCACTGAAGCTTTCTTT,CASSRTGSGTEAFF
TRBJ2-7,-,TRBV7-3,16,-,TGTGCCAGCAGCCTAATTGGTGGGAAGACAGGATCCGAGCAGTACTTC,CASSLIGGKTGSEQYF
TRBJ2-3,few,TRBV15,17,TRBD2,TGTGCCACCAGCAGTTATGGCGGGAGTAGGGGCACAGATACGCAGTATTTT,CATSSYGGSRGTDTQYF
TRBJ1-5,-,TRBV19,12,-,TGTGCCAGTAGTTTCAGCCGGGAGCCCCAGCATTTT,CASSFSREPQHF
TRBJ2-7,-,TRBV5-1,12,-,TGCGCCAGCTACGCGAGTTCTGGCGAGCAGTACTTC,CASYASSGEQYF
TRBJ1-4,-,TRBV4-3,14,-,TGCGCCAGCAGCCAACCAGGGAAAGGTGAAAAACTGTTTTTT,CASSQPGKGEKLFF
TRBJ2-5,once,TRBV6-5,15,-,TGTGCCAGCAGTTCCTTTAGCGGCTCGCAAGAGACCCAGTACTTC,CASSSFSGSQETQYF
TRBJ1-1,-,TRBV2,14,-,TGTGCCAGCAGTGAAGCCCGGGGGAACACTGAAGCTTTCTTT,CASSEARGNTEAFF
TRBJ2-7,-,TRBV5-1,14,TRBD1,TGCGCCAGCAGCGGAGGGACAGGAATCTACGAGCAGTACTTC,CASSGGTGIYEQYF
TRBJ1-1,once,TRBV2,12,-,TGTGCATGGGGGGGAGGTCCCACTGAAGCTTTCTTT,CAWGGGPTEAFF
TRBJ1-2,-,TRBV5-1,13,TRBD1,TGCGCCAGCAGCCGGACAGGGAGCGAAGGCTACACCTTC,CASSRTGSEGYTF
TRBJ1-1,-,TRBV5-4,16,-,TGTGCCAGCAGCCAGCCCCTCGACAGAGCGAACACTGAAGCTTTCTTT,CASSQPLDRANTEAFF
TRBJ1-2,once,TRBV20-1,11,-,TGCAGTGCTCGGACTGAGTATGGCTACACCTTC,CSARTEYGYTF
TRBJ1-1,-,TRBV7-9,16,TRBD1,TGTGCCAGCAGCCCTCACCGCTCCGACAGGGGGACTGAAGCTTTCTTT,CASSPHRSDRGTEAFF
TRBJ1-2,-,TRBV19,14,TRBD1,TGTGCCAGTAGTATCGGACAGGGGAATTATGGCTACACCTTC,CASSIGQGNYGYTF
TRBJ1-2,-,TRBV7-2,13,-,TGTGCCAGCAGCTCCCAGAACGGGGTCGGCTACACCTTC,CASSSQNGVGYTF
TRBJ2-2,-,TRBV12-5,12,-,TGTGCTAGTGGTAGCCCGACCGGGGAGCTGTTTTTT,CASGSPTGELFF
TRBJ2-7,-,TRBV19,14,-,TGTGCCAGTAGTATCGGACAGAATTCCTACGAGCAGTACTTC,CASSIGQNSYEQYF
TRBJ2-1,-,TRBV4-2,13,TRBD1,TGTGCCAGCAGCCAGGACAGGTTCGACCACCAGTTCTTC,CASSQDRFDHQFF
TRBJ2-4,-,TRBV15,13,-,TGTGCCACCAGCACCCAGGCCAAAAACATTCAGTACTTC,CATSTQAKNIQYF
TRBJ2-1,-,TRBV28,13,TRBD2,TGTGCCAGCAGTCGGGCCGGGGGGGCTGAGCAGTTCTTC,CASSRAGGAEQFF
TRBJ1-3,-,TRBV28,15,-,TGTGCCAGCAGTTTAAACTATAACTCTGGAAACACCATATATTTT,CASSLNYNSGNTIYF
TRBJ1-4,-,TRBV15,15,-,TGTGCCACCAGCAGAGATTCGGGATATAATGAAAAACTGTTTTTT,CATSRDSGYNEKLFF
TRBJ2-2,-,TRBV15,13,-,TGTGCCACCACCAGTGGGCCCACCGGGGAGCTGTTTTTT,CATTSGPTGELFF
TRBJ1-3,-,TRBV7-8,16,TRBD1,TGTGCCAGCAGCTTAGGCGGGACAGGGGGAGGAAACACCATATATTTT,CASSLGGTGGGNTIYF
TRBJ1-5,few,TRBV5-1,15,TRBD1,TGCGCCAGCAGCCTGGGACAGGGTAGCAATCAGCCCCAGCATTTC,CASSLGQGSNQPQHF
TRBJ2-7,once,TRBV28,14,-,TGTGCCAGCGCTTCCCCAAAGGGAGCCTACGAGCAGTACTTC,CASASPKGAYEQYF
TRBJ2-5,few,TRBV7-9,15,TRBD1,TGTGCCAGCAGCATAGGGACAGGGGAAGTCGAGACCCAGTACTTC,CASSIGTGEVETQYF
TRBJ1-1,-,TRBV7-3,13,-,TGTGCCAGCAGCCGGACAATGAACACTGAAGCTTTCTTT,CASSRTMNTEAFF
TRBJ1-1,once,TRBV30,14,TRBD1,TGTGCCTGGAGTGTTCCAGGGGGAGGCACTGAAGCTTTCTTT,CAWSVPGGGTEAFF
TRBJ2-2,-,TRBV7-6,16,-,TGTGCCAGCAGCCCGGCATCCGGGAGTGGCACCGGGGAGCTGTTTTTT,CASSPASGSGTGELFF
TRBJ2-7,once,TRBV7-2,14,TRBD1,TGTGCCAGCAGCTTAGGCCAGGGGGCGGGTGAGCAGTACTTC,CASSLGQGAGEQYF
TRBJ1-1,few,TRBV2,12,TRBD1,TGTGCCAGCAGTGGGACAGGGGGTGAAGCTTTCTTT,CASSGTGGEAFF
TRBJ1-1,-,TRBV18,14,-,TGTGCCAGCTCTATTCCCTTAGCCAACACTGAAGCTTTCTTT,CASSIPLANTEAFF
TRBJ2-2,-,TRBV7-3,14,-,TGTGCCAGCAGCTCGGGACAATCGACCGGGGAGCTGTTTTTT,CASSSGQSTGELFF
TRBJ1-1,-,TRBV6-5,14,-,TGTGCCAGCAGTTACTCAGCGGTTAACACTGAAGCTTTCTTT,CASSYSAVNTEAFF
TRBJ1-3,few,TRBV6-1,13,-,TGTGCCAGCAGTGGTACACCCGGAAACACCATATATTTT,CASSGTPGNTIYF
TRBJ1-1,-,TRBV4-1,15,-,TGCGCCAGCAGCCTCATGCCGTTGGGGAGGTCCGAAGCTTTCTTT,CASSLMPLGRSEAFF
TRBJ1-5,-,TRBV27,12,-,TGTGCCAGCAGTTTACGGGGTCAGCCCCAGCATTTT,CASSLRGQPQHF
TRBJ2-2,once,TRBV7-3,15,TRBD1,TGTGCCAGCAGCTTTGGACAGGGGAGGACCGGGGAGCTGTTTTTT,CASSFGQGRTGELFF
TRBJ2-5,-,TRBV5-1,15,TRBD2,TGCGCCAGCAGCTGGGCGGGAGGGGAGAAGGAGACCCAGTACTTC,CASSWAGGEKETQYF
TRBJ1-2,-,TRBV12-2,18,-,TGTGCAAGTCGCTTAGTAAACCCCAGGAGGGAAACCCCCTATGGCTACACCTTC,CASRLVNPRRETPYGYTF
TRBJ2-7,-,TRBV27,14,-,TGTGCCAGCAGTTTAGCGGGGTCCCATTACGAGCAGTACTTC,CASSLAGSHYEQYF
TRBJ1-2,-,TRBV28,13,-,TGTGCCAGCAGCCCCGCGGTGGACTATGGCTACACCTTC,CASSPAVDYGYTF
TRBJ1-2,-,TRBV5-4,13,-,TGTGCCAGCAGCTTGAGCAGGACTCATGGCTACACCTTC,CASSLSRTHGYTF
TRBJ2-1,few,TRBV19,14,-,TGTGCCAGTAGGGGGCTCGCCGCAATAAATGAGCAGTTCTTC,CASRGLAAINEQFF
TRBJ2-1,-,TRBV9,16,TRBD1,TGTGCCAGCAGCGTAGGGGGAACAGGGGGCGCGAATGAGCAGTTCTTC,CASSVGGTGGANEQFF